Sequencing of this TCR beta chain was carried out in a study of T cell changes during pregnancy in multiple sclerosis. Measured with immunoSEQ multiplex PCR; TCRdb has only the in-frame clones, and not every one. Seen here are tens of thousands of clones, about 94% observed once, and the top ten hold approximately 1.7%. The V end lost 5 bases, the J end lost 4 bases, and 21 bases lay between the germline ends. This CDR3 is 17 amino acids long. The germline V gene encodes CDR1 SEHNR and CDR2 FQNEAQ (reference sequence). The clonotype was recovered from a female donor with multiple sclerosis, enrolled in a pregnancy study. V usage is TRBV7-9 and J usage is TRBJ2-1; D is perhaps TRBD2 (6 bases). The source material was peripheral blood, sampled in the third trimester of pregnancy. The CDR3 loop reads CASSGEVARAGYNEQFF. CDR3 in DNA: TGTGCCAGCAGCGGGGAGGTGGCGCGCGCAGGGTACAATGAGCAGTTCTTC.